The following is a TCR beta chain sequence with its context. Its specific antigen is unknown. The input lacks base qualities; no much larger clone sits a single base away. These data belong to a study of tumor-infiltrating lymphocytes in primary liver carcinoma (TCRdb year 2017). With regard to the full study: Four or five patients with histopathologically diagnosed primary liver carcinoma underwent surgical resection in China between 2015 and 2016. Of the five patients, three men and two women aged 30 to 69 years, four had hepatocellular carcinoma and one had combined HCC and intrahepatic cholangiocarcinoma. Tumors of the five patients were stage T1-T3 N0M0 with maximum diameters of roughly 4.2 to 10 cm. Roughly 3.5 to 7.5 million productive TCRbeta reads were obtained per sample, and no significant difference in read depth was found between tissue types. For each liver tumor, the study sampled five regions along with adjacent normal tissue and blood, and applied TCRbeta repertoire sequencing, expression microarrays and whole-exome sequencing. TCRbeta repertoire sequencing covered about 35 specimens from 5 patients: around 25 tumor regions, 5 adjacent noncancerous liver tissues and 5 peripheral blood samples. High reproducibility was observed for the technical replicate repertoires, with mean shared-clone rates around 0.89 and correlation coefficients above 0.98. The study at large found these results: With just a few patients in the study, the authors point out that the findings should be validated in a larger study. Because sequencing covered only the TCR beta chain and unpaired alpha chains were not captured, true repertoire diversity is likely underestimated. Pairs of tumor regions showed greater repertoire overlap (mean about 36%) than tumor-adjacent pairs (approximately 17%) or tumor-blood pairs (approximately 15%), which is consistent with antigen-driven expansion. Since the samples were bulk and unsorted, there was no way to compare CD4+ and CD8+ T cell repertoires. A significantly larger repertoire fraction was made up by the top 250 clones in tumors than in blood (p = 0.039).

The CDR3 starts with the cysteine, ends with the phenylalanine, and has 15 residues. Only CDR3 DNA is held: 45 bases, read in frame from base 1. Trimming leaves V shorter by 0 bases and J shorter by 7 bases, with the junction holding 2 bases beyond the gene matches. CDR1 and CDR2, looked up from the germline V gene, are SGHRS and YFSETQ. TRIzol reagent was used to extract blood RNA from unsorted whole blood, while the DNeasy Blood & Tissue kit provided the germline DNA. At the time of sampling, the patients were treatment-naive and had chronic HBV infection. Around 4 milliliters of peripheral blood were collected into K2EDTA tubes before surgery. A constant-region primer and ProtoScript II reverse transcriptase were used to reverse-transcribe TCRbeta-specific cDNA from around 540 ng total RNA. TCRbeta libraries were built with three nested multiplex PCR rounds, a slightly modified ARM-PCR procedure. Each of the first two PCR rounds ran for 10 cycles and used multiplex TRBV1-TRBV30 forward primers together with a Cbeta reverse primer. Sample barcodes and Illumina adapters were added in a final 25-cycle PCR with Deep VentR polymerase. Before sequencing, amplicons between 200 and 500 bp were purified from gel using a QIAquick gel extraction kit. TCRbeta amplicons were sequenced on an Illumina HiSeq 2500 with 250-bp paired-end reads. Per the source publication's procedure: To recover full CDR3 sequences, reads were quality-trimmed using Trimmomatic v0.33 and paired reads were then merged using FLASH v1.2.11. V, D and J germline segments were assigned to the rearranged TCRbeta sequences using MiGEC v1.2.1b. Clonotype statistics and Shannon-Wiener diversity indices were computed with VDJtools v1.0.0. To reduce sampling bias, subsequent analyses other than the diversity analysis used only the 250 most abundant clonotypes in each sample. TCRdb's own reprocessing of the public reads used fastp at Q25 and MiXCR and kept productive beta chains. Here each entry gathers all rows of one CDR3 protein and keeps the most common genes and DNA. The V and J calls come from TCRdb's annotation, not from the publication. For this sample the table gives fewer than 350,000 distinct CDR3 sequences, of which about 60% were detected only once. The top ten clonotypes cover 9% to 10% of the sample.

The specimen was peripheral blood. The V and J segments used are TRBV5-1 and TRBJ1-6; 9 bases in the junction line up with TRBD1. This clonotype was obtained from a man in his forties with primary liver carcinoma and hepatitis B virus infection. At the DNA level, the sequence is TGCGCCAGCAGCTTGGATGGACAGGGGAATTCACCCCTCCACTTT. The translation is CASSLDGQGNSPLHF.